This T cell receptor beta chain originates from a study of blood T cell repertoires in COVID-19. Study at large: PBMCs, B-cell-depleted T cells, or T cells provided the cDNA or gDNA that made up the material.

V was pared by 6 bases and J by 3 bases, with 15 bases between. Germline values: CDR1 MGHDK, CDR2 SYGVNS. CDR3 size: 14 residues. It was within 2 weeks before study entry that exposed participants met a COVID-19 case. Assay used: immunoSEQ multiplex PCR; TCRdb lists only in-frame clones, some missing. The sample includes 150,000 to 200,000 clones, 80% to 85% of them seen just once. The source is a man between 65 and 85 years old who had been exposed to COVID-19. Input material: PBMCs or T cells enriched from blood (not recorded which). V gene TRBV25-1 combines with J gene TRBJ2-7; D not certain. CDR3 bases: TGTGCCAGCAGGGCCTATTCGGGTCTCTACGAGCAGTACTTC. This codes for CASRAYSGLYEQYF.